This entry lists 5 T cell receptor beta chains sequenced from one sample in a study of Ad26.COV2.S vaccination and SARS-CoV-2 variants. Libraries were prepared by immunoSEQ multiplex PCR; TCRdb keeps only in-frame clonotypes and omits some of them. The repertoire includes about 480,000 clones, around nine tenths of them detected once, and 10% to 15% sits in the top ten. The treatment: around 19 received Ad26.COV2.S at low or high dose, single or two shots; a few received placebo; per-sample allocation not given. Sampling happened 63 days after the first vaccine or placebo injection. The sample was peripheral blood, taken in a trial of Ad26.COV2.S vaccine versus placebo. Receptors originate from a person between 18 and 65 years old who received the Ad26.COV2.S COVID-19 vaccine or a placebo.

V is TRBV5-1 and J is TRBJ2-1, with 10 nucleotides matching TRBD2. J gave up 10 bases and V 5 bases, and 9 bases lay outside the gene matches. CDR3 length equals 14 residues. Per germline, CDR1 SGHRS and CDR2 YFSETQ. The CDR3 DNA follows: TGCGCCAGCAGGGCAGCGGGAGGGCCGGGCGAGCAGTTCTTC. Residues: CASRAAGGPGEQFF.

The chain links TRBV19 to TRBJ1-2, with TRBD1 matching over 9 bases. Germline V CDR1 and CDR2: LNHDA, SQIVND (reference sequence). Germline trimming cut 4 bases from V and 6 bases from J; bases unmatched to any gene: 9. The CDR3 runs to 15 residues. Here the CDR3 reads CASSSVPGQGNGYTF. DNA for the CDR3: TGTGCCAGTAGTAGTGTTCCGGGACAGGGAAATGGCTACACCTTC.

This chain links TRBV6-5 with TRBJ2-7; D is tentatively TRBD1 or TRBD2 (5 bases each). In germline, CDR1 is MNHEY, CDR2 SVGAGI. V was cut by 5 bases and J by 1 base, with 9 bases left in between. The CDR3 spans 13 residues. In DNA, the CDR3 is TGTGCCAGCAGTACCGAGGGGTCCTACGAGCAGTACTTC. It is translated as CASSTEGSYEQYF.

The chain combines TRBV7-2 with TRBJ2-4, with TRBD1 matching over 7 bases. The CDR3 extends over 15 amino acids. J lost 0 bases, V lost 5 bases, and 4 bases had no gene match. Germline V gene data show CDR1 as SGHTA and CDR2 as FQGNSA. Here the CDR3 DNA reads TGTGCCAGCAGCGACAGGGTTTCAGCCAAAAACATTCAGTACTTC. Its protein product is CASSDRVSAKNIQYF.

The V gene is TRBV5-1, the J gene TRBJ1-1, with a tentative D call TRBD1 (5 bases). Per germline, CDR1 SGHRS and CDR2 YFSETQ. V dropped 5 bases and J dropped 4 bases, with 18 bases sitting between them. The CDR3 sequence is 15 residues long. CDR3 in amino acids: CASRGDGVVGTEAFF. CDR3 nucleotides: TGCGCCAGCAGAGGGGACGGAGTCGTTGGCACTGAAGCTTTCTTT.